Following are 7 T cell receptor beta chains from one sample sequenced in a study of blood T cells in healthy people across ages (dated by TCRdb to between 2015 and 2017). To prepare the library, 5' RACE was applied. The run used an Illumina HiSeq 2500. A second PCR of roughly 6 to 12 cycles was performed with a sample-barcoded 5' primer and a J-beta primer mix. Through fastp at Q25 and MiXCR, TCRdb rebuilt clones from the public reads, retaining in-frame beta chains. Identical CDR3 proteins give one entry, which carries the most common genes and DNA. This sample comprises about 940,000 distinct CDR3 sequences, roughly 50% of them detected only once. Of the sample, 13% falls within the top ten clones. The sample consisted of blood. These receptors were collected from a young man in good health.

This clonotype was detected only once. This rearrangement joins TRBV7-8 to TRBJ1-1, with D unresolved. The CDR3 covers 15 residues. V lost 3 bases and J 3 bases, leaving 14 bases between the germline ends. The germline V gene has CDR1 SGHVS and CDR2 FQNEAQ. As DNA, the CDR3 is TGTGCCAGCAGCTTTGGACTGCGGCGGTACACTGAAGCTTTCTTT. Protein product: CASSFGLRRYTEAFF.

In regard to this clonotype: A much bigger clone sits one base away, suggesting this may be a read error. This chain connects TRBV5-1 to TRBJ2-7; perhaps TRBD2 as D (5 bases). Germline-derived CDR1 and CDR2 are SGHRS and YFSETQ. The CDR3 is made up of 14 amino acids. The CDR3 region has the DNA TGCGCCAGCAGCTTCTTCGAGGGCAGCTACGAGCAGTGCTTC. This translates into CASSFFEGSYEQCF.

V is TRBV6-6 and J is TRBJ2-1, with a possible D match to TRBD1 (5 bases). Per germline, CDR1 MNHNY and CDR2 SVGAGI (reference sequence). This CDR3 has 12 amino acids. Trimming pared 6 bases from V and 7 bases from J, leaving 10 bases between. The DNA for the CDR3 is TGTGCCAGCAGGAACCCAGGGAATGAGCAGTTCTTC. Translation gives CASRNPGNEQFF.

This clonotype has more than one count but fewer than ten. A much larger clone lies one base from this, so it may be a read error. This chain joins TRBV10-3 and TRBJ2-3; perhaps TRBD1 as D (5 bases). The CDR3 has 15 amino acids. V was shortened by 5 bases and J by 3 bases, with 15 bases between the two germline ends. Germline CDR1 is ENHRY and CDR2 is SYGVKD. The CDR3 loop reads CAISRVGATTDTQYF. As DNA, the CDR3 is TGTGCCATCAGTCGGGTTGGGGCAACAACAGATACGCAGTATTTT.

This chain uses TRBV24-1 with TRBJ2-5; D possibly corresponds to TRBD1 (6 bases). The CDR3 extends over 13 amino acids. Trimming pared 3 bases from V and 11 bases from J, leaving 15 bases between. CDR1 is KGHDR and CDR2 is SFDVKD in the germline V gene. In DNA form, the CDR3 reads TGTGCCACCAGTGATGGGGGCGAGGATGAGCAGTACTTC. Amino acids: CATSDGGEDEQYF.

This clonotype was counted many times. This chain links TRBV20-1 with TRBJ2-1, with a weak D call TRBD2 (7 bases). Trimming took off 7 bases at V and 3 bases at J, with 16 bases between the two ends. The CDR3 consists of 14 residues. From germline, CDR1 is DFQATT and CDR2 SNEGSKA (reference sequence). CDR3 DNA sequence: TGCAGTGTCAGTGGGGGGGCCGACTACAATGAGCAGTTCTTC. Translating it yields CSVSGGADYNEQFF.

The CDR3 loop is CSVPLPGLGGQYF. CDR3 coding DNA: TGCAGCGTCCCCTTACCAGGCCTCGGGGGGCAGTACTTC. This chain connects TRBV29-1 to TRBJ2-7, with D perhaps TRBD2 (6 bases). Per the germline V gene, CDR1 is SQVTM and CDR2 is ANQGSEA. Trimming left V 6 bases short and J 9 bases short, with 21 bases between. This CDR3 comprises 13 residues.